This record concerns one TCR beta chain sequence. The antigen is not known. This sample is drawn from a study of post-analysis software for immune sequencing data. cDNA libraries of TCR beta carried unique molecular identifiers. A population of 1 to 10 million T cells gave rise to approximately 500,000 cDNA molecules. TCRdb ran MiXCR on the PCR reads and lists one entry per CDR3 protein. This table holds hundreds of thousands of distinct CDR3 sequences, roughly 50% found once. Study-level findings and limits: Batch-matched samples strongly co-clustered by F measure.

The clonotype was recovered from a girl between 10 and 17 years old with multiple sclerosis. Sequenced sample: blood.

This CDR3 reads CASRETGVGYGYTF. In nucleotides, the CDR3 is TGTGCCAGCAGGGAGACAGGGGTGGGCTATGGCTACACCTTC. This chain links TRBV6-6 with TRBJ1-2; TRBD1 agrees at 8 bases. There are 14 residues in the CDR3. J was trimmed by 4 bases and V by 6 bases; bases with no gene match: 7. In germline, CDR1 is MNHNY, CDR2 SVGAGI (reference sequence).